This TCR beta chain is drawn from a study of T-cell reconstitution after alpha-beta-depleted transplantation in children. General observations from the study: One year post-transplant, T-cell counts and diversity were largely derived from T cells produced anew. Where some patients showed high TCRbeta diversity at day 60, it came from recipient T cells and thymic progenitors that had survived.

This clonotype was seen a few times. Its antigen is not known. Per the germline V gene, CDR1 is LNHDA and CDR2 is SQIVND (reference sequence). V shed 6 bases and J shed 2 bases, with 8 bases lying between them. The length of the CDR3 is 13 residues. Unique molecular identifiers tagged the TCRbeta library. TCRdb ran MiXCR on the PCR reads and lists one entry per CDR3 protein. This sample has more than 120,000 distinct CDR3 sequences, with 8% to 10% found just once. This chain connects TRBV19 to TRBJ1-5, with D unresolved. This clonotype was sampled from a female patient aged 2-10 years who had a stem cell transplant for congenital amegakaryocytic thrombocytopenia, so the T cells may come from the graft donor. Sequencing was performed on PBMCs, mostly from graft donor cells, taken 180 days after TCRalphabeta/CD19-depleted stem cell transplant. For the CDR3, the DNA is TGTGCCAGTAGAGCGCGGGGCAATCAGCCCCAGCATTTT. Amino acids: CASRARGNQPQHF.